The T cell receptor beta chain under discussion was sequenced for a study of molecular identifiers for immune sequencing clone quantification. TCRdb independently ran MiXCR on the PCR reads; one entry per CDR3 protein. The sample carries just under 65,000 distinct CDR3 sequences, about a sixth recorded once. From germline, CDR1 is SGHKS and CDR2 YYEKEE (reference sequence). The CDR3 extends over 15 amino acids. Trimming cost V 2 bases and J 9 bases; bases outside gene matches: 10. V usage is TRBV5-5 and J usage is TRBJ2-1; 8 bases are shared with TRBD1. Source material: naive CD8+ T cells from blood, with Jurkat cell RNA spiked in. Subset specified: FACS-sorted CD8+CD4-CCR7+CD45RA+ naive T cells. The source is a human donor in good health. Some libraries in this study had Jurkat cell RNA spiked in. As DNA, the CDR3 is TGTGCCAGCAGCTTAAACAGGGGGTCAGGGGGTGAGCAGTTCTTC. Amino acids: CASSLNRGSGGEQFF. The full variable domain, rest sourced from reference TRBV5-5 and TRBJ2-1, is DAGVTQSPTHLIKTRGQQVTLRCSPISGHKSVSWYQQVLGQGPQFIFQYYEKEERGRGNFPDRFSARQFPNYSSELNVNALLLGDSALYLCASSLNRGSGGEQFFGPGTRLTVL.